A single sample gave rise to the 27 T cell receptor beta chains below, sequenced in a study of T cell repertoires in cytomegalovirus infection. No cognate antigen is known for these TCRs. In TCRdb, the reads were re-called with MiXCR into one record per CDR3 protein. Found here are 80,000 to 90,000 distinct CDR3 sequences, more than 40% of them singletons; the top ten hold 93%. The sequences come from CD8+ T cells from cultured PBMCs, collected from culture after CMV antigen stimulation. The source of these receptors is a human donor in good health (CMV status not recorded). Some clones in this sample may be carry-over from other donors' samples.

CDR3 nucleotide sequence: TGTGCCAGCAGCTTACGGGGTAGGGCCCTCAGGGATGAGCAGTTCTTC. This sequence encodes CASSLRGRALRDEQFF. The chain combines TRBV7-3 with TRBJ2-1; D is tentatively TRBD1 or TRBD2 (5 bases each). CDR1 SGHTA and CDR2 FQGTGA come from the germline V gene. The CDR3 has 16 residues. V lost 2 bases to trimming and J lost 8 bases, with 19 bases between them.

The sample holds one count of this clonotype. The CDR3 is CASSFPTHPPGQGIDEQFF. In nucleotides, the CDR3 is TGTGCCAGCAGTTTTCCCACCCATCCGCCGGGACAGGGGATTGATGAGCAGTTCTTC. The chain employs TRBV28 and TRBJ2-1, with 10 bases fitting TRBD1. J lost 8 bases, V lost 3 bases, and 19 bases had no gene match. CDR1 and CDR2 (germline): MDHEN, SYDVKM. The CDR3 length is 19 residues.

This clonotype came up a few times. This chain links TRBV28 with TRBJ2-7, with D perhaps matching TRBD1 or TRBD2 (5 bases each). The CDR3 is 15 amino acids. Germline assignment: CDR1 MDHEN and CDR2 SYDVKM. The V and J ends lost 6 bases and 2 bases respectively, with 17 bases between them. CDR3 residues: CASRISTGTTYEQYF. The CDR3, as DNA: TGTGCCAGCAGGATTTCAACCGGGACGACCTACGAGCAGTACTTC.

The gene calls are TRBV27 and TRBJ1-2; 9 bases agree with TRBD1. Germline CDR1 reads MNHEY; CDR2 reads SMNVEV (reference sequence). The V gene end was trimmed by 3 bases and the J gene end by 8 bases; junction bases not matched to a gene: 13. The CDR3 is made up of 16 amino acids. This chain's CDR3 is CASSFSGTGWSWGYTF. The CDR3 nucleotides read TGTGCCAGCAGTTTCTCCGGGACAGGGTGGTCTTGGGGCTACACCTTC.

J is TRBJ1-2 and V is TRBV6-5; weak D call: TRBD1 (6 bases). The CDR3 consists of 15 residues. In germline, CDR1 is MNHEY, CDR2 SVGAGI. V lost 2 bases and J lost 1, with 11 bases in between. The CDR3 reads CASSYLDSFNYGYTF. The DNA for the CDR3 is TGTGCCAGCAGTTACCTGGACAGCTTTAACTATGGCTACACCTTC.

The genes are TRBV4-1 and TRBJ2-7, with D uncertain. This CDR3 has 13 residues. V gave up 1 base and J gave up 5 bases, with 9 bases separating them. CDR1 is MGHRA and CDR2 is YSYEKL in the germline V gene. CDR3 amino acids: CASSQGRLNEQYF. In DNA, the CDR3 is TGCGCCAGCAGCCAAGGCAGGTTGAACGAGCAGTACTTC.

The gene calls are TRBV11-2 and TRBJ1-5, with D perhaps matching TRBD1 (6 bases). CDR3 length: 14 amino acids. CDR1 is SGHAT and CDR2 is FQNNGV in the germline V gene. Trimming removed 5 bases from V and 4 bases from J, with 12 bases in between. CDR3 sequence: CASSRGQRNQPQHF. The CDR3 DNA follows: TGTGCCAGCAGCCGGGGACAACGAAATCAGCCCCAGCATTTT. Variable domain in full (rest from reference TRBV11-2 and TRBJ1-5): EAGVAQSPRYKIIEKRQSVAFWCNPISGHATLYWYQQILGQGPKLLIQFQNNGVVDDSQLPKDRFSAERLKGVDSTLKIQPAKLEDSAVYLCASSRGQRNQPQHFGDGTRLSIL.

This clonotype was seen a handful of times. This sequence joins TRBV7-9 and TRBJ2-2; D remains unclear. CDR3 length: 15 amino acids. CDR1 and CDR2 (germline): SEHNR, FQNEAQ (reference sequence). Trimming pared 3 bases from V and 0 bases from J, leaving 8 bases between. Here the CDR3 reads CASSFSNANTGELFF. The CDR3 DNA is TGTGCCAGCAGCTTTAGCAACGCGAACACCGGGGAGCTGTTTTTT.

This clonotype was seen a single time. The chain employs TRBV25-1 and TRBJ1-1, with D perhaps matching TRBD1 (5 bases). Germline V gene data show CDR1 as MGHDK and CDR2 as SYGVNS. The CDR3 is 13 residues long. Trimming stripped 6 bases from V and 10 bases from J, with 18 bases between. CDR3 in DNA: TGTGCCAGCAGCCCGGGACTTCCGGTAGGAGCTTTCTTT. It specifies CASSPGLPVGAFF. The complete variable domain, with remaining parts taken from reference TRBV25-1 and TRBJ1-1, reads EADIYQTPRYLVIGTGKKITLECSQTMGHDKMYWYQQDPGMELHLIHYSYGVNSTEKGDLSSESTVSRIRTEHFPLTLESARPSHTSQYLCASSPGLPVGAFFGQGTRLTVV.

The V call is TRBV6-2 or TRBV6-3, the J call TRBJ2-3; 11 nucleotides align to TRBD2. V gave up 2 bases and J gave up 1 base; unmatched junction bases: 14. Germline V CDR1 and CDR2: MNHEY, SVGEGT. This CDR3 has 20 amino acids. The CDR3 reads CASSYELAGGPGTGTDTQYF. In DNA, the CDR3 is TGTGCCAGCAGTTACGAGTTAGCGGGAGGGCCTGGTACTGGCACAGATACGCAGTATTTT.

This clonotype was detected only a few times. This chain links TRBV10-3 with TRBJ2-2; a weak D match, TRBD1 (6 bases). V was shortened by 6 bases and J by 1 base, with 12 bases between the two germline ends. CDR1 and CDR2 (germline): ENHRY, SYGVKD. The CDR3 is 15 residues long. The CDR3 bases are TGTGCCATCAGGACCGAAGGGGGGAACACCGGGGAGCTGTTTTTT. Its protein product is CAIRTEGGNTGELFF.

In its sample, this clonotype was seen a few times. The chain uses TRBV28 and TRBJ2-1; 11 nucleotides agree with TRBD2. Germline V lookup: CDR1 MDHEN, CDR2 SYDVKM. Trimming took 4 bases from V and 3 from J; bases not matched to a gene: 11. The CDR3 has 18 amino acids. This CDR3 reads CASSSNPGLAAYYNEQFF. Here the CDR3 DNA reads TGTGCCAGCAGTTCCAACCCGGGACTAGCGGCCTACTACAATGAGCAGTTCTTC.

The rearrangement joins TRBV7-9 to TRBJ1-4, with a tentative D call TRBD1 (5 bases). The CDR3 is 14 residues long. V gave up 2 bases and J gave up 6 bases, with 10 bases separating them. From germline, CDR1 is SEHNR and CDR2 FQNEAQ (reference sequence). The CDR3 loop is CASSLSGGDEKLFF. CDR3 coding DNA: TGTGCCAGCAGCTTATCTGGGGGGGATGAAAAACTGTTTTTT.

As to this clonotype: The junction shows a germline mismatch at one end, possibly a read error. The V call is TRBV6-5, the J call TRBJ1-1, with 7 bases that match TRBD1. Germline lookup yields CDR1 MNHEY and CDR2 SVGAGI. The CDR3 contains 14 residues. The CDR3: CTSSLRGYNTEAFF. DNA for the CDR3: TGTACCAGCAGTCTCAGGGGGTATAACACTGAAGCTTTCTTT.

V usage is TRBV28 and J usage is TRBJ2-1; 10 bases agree with TRBD1. V lost 4 bases to trimming and J lost 13 bases; unmatched junction nucleotides: 16. This CDR3 contains 16 residues. Germline assignment: CDR1 MDHEN and CDR2 SYDVKM. The CDR3 DNA reads TGTGCCAGCAGTTCCCAGACCGCTGCGGACAGGGGGAATCAGTTCTTC. It codes for CASSSQTAADRGNQFF.

The chain combines TRBV7-9 with TRBJ2-7; D perhaps matches TRBD1 (6 bases). V gave up 1 base and J gave up 6 bases, with 13 bases separating them. CDR3 length equals 14 residues. The germline CDR1 and CDR2 sequences are SEHNR and FQNEAQ (reference sequence). This CDR3 is CASSLDGRGGEQYF. DNA for the CDR3: TGTGCCAGCAGCTTAGACGGCAGGGGCGGCGAGCAGTACTTC.

This chain links TRBV11-2 with TRBJ1-4; D call uncertain. Germline V CDR1 and CDR2: SGHAT, FQNNGV. CDR3 size: 15 residues. V was trimmed by 0 bases and J by 1 base, leaving 6 bases between them. The CDR3 loop reads CASSLDTGTNEKLFF. CDR3 DNA: TGTGCCAGCAGCTTAGATACGGGAACTAATGAAAAACTGTTTTTT.

The chain uses TRBV12-3 or TRBV12-4 and TRBJ1-1; D gene uncertain. Trimming shortened V by 5 bases and J by 6 bases, and 16 bases separated the two germline ends. The CDR3 loop spans 14 amino acids. The CDR3 here is CASSPSAYGAEAFF. DNA of the CDR3: TGTGCCAGCAGTCCCTCCGCCTACGGGGCTGAAGCTTTCTTT.

The table lists this clonotype with a count of one. The J gene is TRBJ2-7, the V gene TRBV6-6, with no clear D. With 2 bases removed from V and 1 base from J, the gap between germline ends came to 12 bases. CDR1 and CDR2 (germline): MNHNY, SVGAGI (reference sequence). The CDR3 length is 15 residues. The CDR3, as DNA: TGTGCCAGCAGTTACGGGCCGGAGAAGTCCTACGAGCAGTACTTC. It encodes CASSYGPEKSYEQYF.

The chain couples TRBV3-1 to TRBJ2-5, with D perhaps matching TRBD1 (5 bases). Germline CDR1 LGHDT, CDR2 YNNKEL (reference sequence). This CDR3 region has 16 residues. Trimming shortened V by 1 base and J by 4 bases, and 16 bases separated the two germline ends. The CDR3 nucleotides are TGTGCCAGCAGCCAAGGGGTGACAGTTTTTAGAGAGACCCAGTACTTC. Protein sequence: CASSQGVTVFRETQYF.

This clonotype was seen more than once but under ten times. J is TRBJ2-3 and V is TRBV7-2; D remains ambiguous. V was trimmed by 4 bases and J by 0 bases, leaving 14 bases between them. Germline V gene sequence: CDR1 SGHTA, CDR2 FQGNSA. The CDR3 length is 16 residues. CDR3 DNA: TGTGCCAGCAGCTCTCGACTCAGGCGGAGCACAGATACGCAGTATTTT. Translation: CASSSRLRRSTDTQYF.

J is TRBJ1-1 and V is TRBV11-2; D perhaps matches TRBD1 (5 bases). V was clipped by 4 bases and J by 3 bases, with 12 bases between them. Germline V gives CDR1 SGHAT, CDR2 FQNNGV. The CDR3 has 14 amino acids. The CDR3 is CASSYWTGDTEAFF. The CDR3 nucleotides are TGTGCCAGCAGCTATTGGACGGGGGACACTGAAGCTTTCTTT.

A single count supports this clonotype. CDR3 sequence reads: CASVPSGALLAKNIQYF. The CDR3 DNA is TGTGCCAGCGTCCCCTCTGGGGCCCTCCTAGCCAAAAACATTCAGTACTTC. The genes are TRBV28 and TRBJ2-4, with D tentatively TRBD1 (5 bases). V lost 8 bases and J 0 bases, leaving 20 bases between the germline ends. The germline gives CDR1 MDHEN, CDR2 SYDVKM. The CDR3 sequence is 17 residues long.

The rearrangement uses TRBV28 and TRBJ2-3; possible D gene TRBD1, 5 bases. CDR3 length: 16 residues. Germline CDR1 is MDHEN and CDR2 is SYDVKM. V lost 2 bases and J 1 base, leaving 13 bases between the germline ends. This chain's CDR3 is CASSLDPGLGTDTQYF. The DNA for the CDR3 is TGTGCCAGCAGTTTAGATCCAGGGTTGGGCACAGATACGCAGTATTTT.

The sample holds a few counts of this clonotype. The chain combines TRBV7-3 with TRBJ2-1, with a possible D match to TRBD1 (6 bases). Germline CDR1 and CDR2: SGHTA and FQGTGA. Trimming cost V 1 base and J 4 bases, with 11 bases left between them. This CDR3 has 15 residues. The CDR3 region has the DNA TGTGCCAGCAGCTTAATCAGAGGGGGATACAATGAGCAGTTCTTC. This codes for CASSLIRGGYNEQFF.

A note on this clonotype: Compared with germline, one end of the junction differs, possibly owing to a read error. The chain is built from TRBV20-1 and TRBJ2-3; tentatively, D is TRBD1 (5 bases). This CDR3 region has 14 residues. CDR1 DFQATT and CDR2 SNEGSKA come from the germline V gene (reference sequence). CDR3 loop: CSAAGHLTIDKQYF. Written as DNA, the CDR3 is TGCAGTGCTGCTGGACACCTAACGATAGATAAGCAGTATTTT.

The rearrangement joins TRBV7-2 to TRBJ2-3, with 16 positions matching TRBD2. J was trimmed by 5 bases and V by 5 bases; bases with no gene match: 19. The CDR3 loop spans 21 amino acids. The germline V gene has CDR1 SGHTA and CDR2 FQGNSA. The CDR3 bases are TGTGCCAGCAGCACCCCGGGACTAGCGGGAGGGCCGGCCCGGGGCCGAGATACGCAGTATTTT. Encoded protein: CASSTPGLAGGPARGRDTQYF.